These 21 T cell receptor beta chains came from one sample sequenced in a study of blood T cell repertoires in COVID-19. The assay was immunoSEQ multiplex PCR, and TCRdb's table has in-frame clones only and misses some. Of fewer than 300,000 clones in the sample, around nine tenths are singletons; the top ten hold around 9.5%. Input material: peripheral blood. The receptors here all came from a man in his forties or fifties who had recovered from COVID-19.

The chain recombines TRBV7-3 with TRBJ1-5; the D is unclear. V was shortened by 5 bases and J by 4 bases, with 15 bases between the two germline ends. The length of the CDR3 is 15 residues. Germline V gene sequence: CDR1 SGHTA, CDR2 FQGTGA. CDR3 sequence (DNA): TGTGCCAGCAGCCCTTTCCGGGGAGGGAATCAGCCCCAGCATTTT. This gives the protein CASSPFRGGNQPQHF.

The chain uses TRBV2 and TRBJ1-2; 7 bases fit TRBD1. CDR3 length: 11 residues. The V gene end was trimmed by 7 bases and the J gene end by 6 bases; junction bases not matched to a gene: 2. From germline, CDR1 is SNHLY and CDR2 FYNNEI. The CDR3 nucleotides read TGTGCCAGCAACAGGGGAGATGGCTACACCTTC. Translation: CASNRGDGYTF.

V and J are TRBV4-3 and TRBJ2-7; 8 bases line up with TRBD2. The germline V gene encodes CDR1 LGHNA and CDR2 YSLEER. Germline trimming cut 4 bases from V and 1 base from J; bases unmatched to any gene: 6. The CDR3 totals 15 residues. CDR3 sequence: CASSLISGASYEQYF. The CDR3 nucleotides read TGCGCCAGCAGCCTCATTAGCGGGGCATCCTACGAGCAGTACTTC.

The chain combines TRBV5-1 with TRBJ2-7, with 9 bases matching TRBD2. CDR1 is SGHRS, CDR2 YFSETQ, per germline. The CDR3 spans 16 residues. The trim removed 4 bases at V and 6 bases at J, leaving 14 bases unmatched. The CDR3 loop is CASSAFRGGAFPEQYF. Here the CDR3 DNA reads TGCGCCAGCAGCGCCTTCCGCGGGGGGGCCTTCCCCGAGCAGTACTTC.

The chain is built from TRBV11-2 and TRBJ2-1; D is possibly TRBD1 (5 bases). Deletions cut 6 bases from V and 15 bases from J, with 15 bases between. Germline values: CDR1 SGHAT, CDR2 FQNNGV. The CDR3 spans 11 residues. As DNA, the CDR3 is TGTGCCAGCAGTCAGTGGGGCCACGCGTTCTTC. Amino acids: CASSQWGHAFF.

The V call is TRBV14, the J call TRBJ2-5, with D perhaps TRBD1 (6 bases). The CDR3 loop spans 17 amino acids. Germline V gene sequence: CDR1 SGHDN, CDR2 FVKESK. V dropped 5 bases and J dropped 5 bases, with 24 bases sitting between them. CDR3 sequence reads: CASSSALWQGIWETQYF. The CDR3 bases are TGTGCCAGCAGCTCCGCCTTGTGGCAGGGGATCTGGGAGACCCAGTACTTC.

The chain carries TRBV7-9 and TRBJ2-2; 8 bases are a match to TRBD1. This CDR3 is built from 15 residues. Germline CDR1 reads SEHNR; CDR2 reads FQNEAQ (reference sequence). V was clipped by 7 bases and J by 4 bases; unmatched bases: 8. CDR3 region: CASNIFGTGTGELFF. The CDR3 DNA sequence: TGTGCCAGCAACATTTTCGGGACAGGCACCGGGGAGCTGTTTTTT.

CDR3 nucleotides: TGTGCCAGTAGTATTGCCCGGTACTCCTACGAGCAGTACTTC. Translated: CASSIARYSYEQYF. This chain links TRBV19 with TRBJ2-7; D is ambiguous. The V and J ends lost 3 bases and 0 bases respectively, with 9 bases between them. Germline lookup yields CDR1 LNHDA and CDR2 SQIVND (reference sequence). This CDR3 spans 14 amino acids.

This clone was observed once. CDR3: CASSFAQMNTEAFF. The DNA of the CDR3 is TGTGCCAGCAGCTTCGCACAGATGAACACTGAAGCTTTCTTT. The chain employs TRBV7-2 and TRBJ1-1; D gene ambiguous. The CDR3 is 14 amino acids. Germline V gene data show CDR1 as SGHTA and CDR2 as FQGNSA. The V end was cut by 3 bases, the J end by 0 bases, with 8 bases between.

This rearrangement joins TRBV5-4 to TRBJ2-2; D may be TRBD1 (6 bases). Per the germline V gene, CDR1 is SGHNT and CDR2 is YYREEE (reference sequence). The ends were cut back, 2 bases at V and 5 bases at J, with 13 bases in the middle. The CDR3 sequence is 15 residues long. The DNA for the CDR3 is TGTGCCAGCAGCTTCGAGGGGGTTGGTACCGGGGAGCTGTTTTTT. Its translation is CASSFEGVGTGELFF.

The V gene is TRBV7-2, the J gene TRBJ2-1; 10 positions match TRBD2. This CDR3 region has 15 residues. V gave up 2 bases and J gave up 7 bases; unmatched junction bases: 5. CDR1 is SGHTA, CDR2 FQGNSA, per germline. The chain's CDR3 is CASSLTSGAQNEQFF. CDR3 sequence (DNA): TGTGCCAGCAGCTTAACTAGCGGGGCCCAAAATGAGCAGTTCTTC.

This clone appeared a single time. The rearrangement uses TRBV19 and TRBJ1-1; D might be TRBD1 (6 bases). The length of the CDR3 is 15 residues. V shed 2 bases and J shed 6 bases, with 16 bases lying between them. Looked up from germline, CDR1 is LNHDA and CDR2 is SQIVND (reference sequence). CDR3 DNA: TGTGCCAGTAGTATAACCTTAACAGGGTCCTCTGAAGCTTTCTTT. This translates into CASSITLTGSSEAFF.

This rearrangement joins TRBV7-3 to TRBJ2-7; TRBD1 aligns across 10 bases. The CDR3 totals 15 residues. V was clipped by 5 bases and J by 6 bases; unmatched bases: 10. Germline V gives CDR1 SGHTA, CDR2 FQGTGA. The CDR3 DNA reads as TGTGCCAGCAGCCTTCGACAGGGGGCGAGTTTCGAGCAGTACTTC. Translation gives CASSLRQGASFEQYF.

The V call is TRBV11-3, the J call TRBJ2-1, with 10 bases aligning to TRBD2. V was pared by 5 bases and J by 9 bases, with 16 bases of the junction left unmatched. Germline V CDR1 and CDR2: SGHNT, YENEEA. The CDR3 length is 17 residues. The chain's CDR3 is CASSTRGPSGRAGEQFF. CDR3 in DNA: TGTGCCAGCAGCACCCGGGGGCCTAGCGGGAGAGCGGGTGAGCAGTTCTTC.

The chain links TRBV19 to TRBJ2-7; TRBD2 aligns across 12 bases. The V and J ends lost 5 bases and 0 bases, in that order; junction bases with no gene match: 14. Germline-derived CDR1 and CDR2 are LNHDA and SQIVND (reference sequence). The CDR3 is 19 amino acids. The CDR3 loop reads CASSSYGRTSGIPSYEQYF. The CDR3 nucleotides are TGTGCCAGTAGTTCTTACGGGAGGACTAGCGGGATACCCTCCTACGAGCAGTACTTC.

The gene calls are TRBV11-2 and TRBJ2-5; 12 bases align to TRBD1. Germline lookup yields CDR1 SGHAT and CDR2 FQNNGV. The CDR3 spans 17 residues. With 5 bases clipped from V and 5 bases from J, the junction kept 12 bases outside the gene matches. The CDR3: CASSPGTGGPLGETQYF. In DNA, the CDR3 is TGTGCCAGCAGCCCCGGGACAGGGGGCCCTCTAGGCGAGACCCAGTACTTC.

V usage is TRBV27 and J usage is TRBJ2-1, with 14 bases that match TRBD2. The germline gives CDR1 MNHEY, CDR2 SMNVEV (reference sequence). CDR3 size: 16 residues. V shed 7 bases and J 4 bases; nucleotides not matched to a gene: 6. The CDR3 reads CASNHGTSGGYNEQFF. Written as DNA, the CDR3 is TGTGCCAGCAATCATGGGACTAGCGGGGGATACAATGAGCAGTTCTTC.

This clone was observed once. The chain carries TRBV4-1 and TRBJ1-5, with D tentatively TRBD1 (5 bases). Germline CDR1 reads MGHRA; CDR2 reads YSYEKL. V was cut by 1 base and J by 2 bases, with 9 bases left in between. The CDR3 runs 15 residues. The DNA of the CDR3 is TGCGCCAGCAGCCAAGTATGGGGGGGCAATCAGCCCCAGCATTTT. It codes for CASSQVWGGNQPQHF.

This rearrangement joins TRBV5-1 to TRBJ2-3; 11 nucleotides align to TRBD2. Looked up from germline, CDR1 is SGHRS and CDR2 is YFSETQ. V shed 3 bases, J shed 1 base, and the junction held 1 base outside the gene matches. The CDR3 spans 15 residues. As DNA, the CDR3 is TGCGCCAGCAGCTGGGGACTAGCGGGCACAGATACGCAGTATTTT. This encodes CASSWGLAGTDTQYF.

The CDR3, as DNA: TGTGCCATCAGTGAACCGGGACTCCAACCCTACGAGCAGTACTTC. Protein sequence: CAISEPGLQPYEQYF. The rearrangement links TRBV10-3 to TRBJ2-7, with D tentatively TRBD2 (6 bases). Germline CDR1 ENHRY, CDR2 SYGVKD. The CDR3 length is 15 residues. Trimming removed 3 bases from V and 2 bases from J, with 14 bases in between.

The chain couples TRBV6-5 to TRBJ1-6; D remains unclear. CDR3 size: 15 residues. The germline gives CDR1 MNHEY, CDR2 SVGAGI. Deletions cut 3 bases from V and 3 bases from J, with 9 bases between. For the CDR3, the DNA is TGTGCCAGCAGTTATCGCGGCCTCTATAATTCACCCCTCCACTTT. It encodes CASSYRGLYNSPLHF.